These 21 T cell receptor beta chains originate from one sample sequenced in a study of blood T cell repertoires in COVID-19. The assay was immunoSEQ multiplex PCR, and TCRdb's table has in-frame clones only and misses some. The sample lists roughly 400,000 clones, roughly 87% occurring once. The source material was PBMCs or T cells enriched from blood (not recorded which). The receptors here all came from a man between 18 and 35 years old who had recovered from COVID-19.

V gene TRBV7-3 combines with J gene TRBJ2-1; 7 bases line up with TRBD2. CDR3 length equals 15 residues. The trim removed 5 bases at V and 3 bases at J, leaving 7 bases unmatched. CDR1 and CDR2 from the germline V gene are SGHTA and FQGTGA. CDR3 amino acids: CASSRGSGVYNEQFF. The CDR3 DNA reads as TGTGCCAGCAGCAGAGGGAGCGGGGTCTACAATGAGCAGTTCTTC.

In DNA, the CDR3 is TGTGCCATCAATATACAGGGGGCCGGAGACACCATATATTTT. It translates to CAINIQGAGDTIYF. The chain couples TRBV10-3 to TRBJ1-3; 9 bases fit TRBD1. CDR3 length: 14 amino acids. Germline loops: CDR1 ENHRY, CDR2 SYGVKD. Trimming took 7 bases from V and 8 from J; bases not matched to a gene: 9.

The chain combines TRBV29-1 with TRBJ1-1, with D possibly being TRBD1 (6 bases). Germline V gives CDR1 SQVTM, CDR2 ANQGSEA. This CDR3 is built from 11 residues. V lost 6 bases, J lost 10 bases, and 15 bases lay in between. CDR3 sequence: CSVAGEFVAFF. CDR3 coding DNA: TGCAGCGTGGCAGGGGAGTTTGTAGCTTTCTTT.

At least ten counts were recorded for this clone. This rearrangement joins TRBV6-5 to TRBJ2-1, with a weak D call TRBD1 (5 bases). This CDR3 is built from 16 residues. V lost 2 bases and J lost 0, with 11 bases in between. CDR1 and CDR2 (germline): MNHEY, SVGAGI. CDR3 protein: CASSYGASPSYNEQFF. CDR3 DNA sequence: TGTGCCAGCAGTTACGGGGCCTCCCCCTCCTACAATGAGCAGTTCTTC.

The V call is TRBV12-3 or TRBV12-4, the J call TRBJ1-3, with a possible D match to TRBD1 (5 bases). The CDR3 loop spans 13 amino acids. Trimming stripped 4 bases from V and 3 bases from J, with 7 bases between. The CDR3 sequence is CASSYDSGNTIYF. The CDR3 nucleotides read TGTGCCAGCAGTTATGACAGTGGAAACACCATATATTTT.

In DNA form, the CDR3 reads TGTGCCAGCAGCGCTCGGGACAGGTCACCCCTCCACTTT. It is translated as CASSARDRSPLHF. J is TRBJ1-6 and V is TRBV11-2; 8 bases align to TRBD1. Germline trimming cut 5 bases from V and 10 bases from J; bases unmatched to any gene: 4. CDR3 length equals 13 residues. Germline V lookup: CDR1 SGHAT, CDR2 FQNNGV.

V and J are TRBV30 and TRBJ2-1; D gene unclear. This CDR3 spans 12 amino acids. The ends were cut back, 0 bases at V and 10 bases at J, with 10 bases in the middle. CDR1 and CDR2 from the germline V gene are GTSNPN and SVGIG (reference sequence). The CDR3 DNA reads as TGTGCCTGGAGTGTAGACTCCCAGGAGCAGTTCTTC. Amino acid sequence: CAWSVDSQEQFF.

The rearrangement joins TRBV29-1 to TRBJ1-2; the D is unclear. The CDR3 totals 13 residues. Trimming cost V 6 bases and J 0 bases, with 11 bases left between them. The V gene's germline CDR1 is SQVTM and CDR2 ANQGSEA. The CDR3 region is CSVVRSANYGYTF. DNA for the CDR3: TGCAGCGTGGTCAGGTCAGCTAACTATGGCTACACCTTC.

This chain uses TRBV6-5 with TRBJ1-2; 9 bases map to TRBD1. CDR1 MNHEY and CDR2 SVGAGI come from the germline V gene. The V gene end was trimmed by 6 bases and the J gene end by 4 bases; junction bases not matched to a gene: 6. There are 14 residues in the CDR3. The CDR3 is CASRTGTGPYGYTF. The CDR3 DNA follows: TGTGCCAGCAGAACCGGGACAGGGCCCTATGGCTACACCTTC.

The genes are TRBV6-5 and TRBJ1-1, with D maybe TRBD1 (5 bases). Germline V gene lookup returns CDR1 MNHEY and CDR2 SVGAGI. The CDR3 has 14 residues. Deletions cut 6 bases from V and 6 bases from J, with 17 bases between. CDR3 residues: CASRRTTETPEAFF. The DNA for the CDR3 is TGTGCCAGCAGGCGAACGACAGAGACCCCTGAAGCTTTCTTT.

The rearrangement joins TRBV28 to TRBJ1-6, with TRBD1 matching over 7 bases. CDR1 is MDHEN and CDR2 is SYDVKM in the germline V gene. The ends lost 2 bases at V and 2 bases at J; junction bases unmatched: 9. This CDR3 comprises 18 residues. Written as DNA, the CDR3 is TGTGCCAGCAGTTTAAACGACATAGGGACAGCCTATAATTCACCCCTCCACTTT. Its protein product is CASSLNDIGTAYNSPLHF. Complete variable domain (other parts from reference TRBV28 and TRBJ1-6): DVKVTQSSRYLVKRTGEKVFLECVQDMDHENMFWYRQDPGLGLRLIYFSYDVKMKEKGDIPEGYSVSREKKERFSLILESASTNQTSMYLCASSLNDIGTAYNSPLHFGNGTRLTVT.

The rearrangement links TRBV10-2 to TRBJ1-6; 9 bases line up with TRBD1. V gave up 6 bases and J gave up 10 bases; unmatched junction bases: 10. CDR3 length: 15 amino acids. Germline CDR1 and CDR2: WSHSY and SAAADI. The CDR3 DNA sequence: TGCGCCAGCAGCGGTACCGGGACAGGGATGTCACCCCTCCACTTT. Amino acids: CASSGTGTGMSPLHF.

The chain carries TRBV7-3 and TRBJ2-1, with 11 bases identical to TRBD2. The CDR3 consists of 16 residues. Germline CDR1 is SGHTA and CDR2 is FQGTGA. With V trimmed by 5 bases and J by 1 base, 4 bases remained unmatched. The CDR3 sequence: CASSSGTSGSYNEQFF. The CDR3 DNA follows: TGTGCCAGCAGCAGTGGGACTAGCGGATCCTACAATGAGCAGTTCTTC.

This chain connects TRBV9 to TRBJ1-2; TRBD1 matches 7 bases. Germline values: CDR1 SGDLS, CDR2 YYNGEE. The CDR3 runs 12 residues. J was trimmed by 4 bases and V by 5 bases; bases with no gene match: 2. CDR3 residues: CASSNRGYGYTF. CDR3 nucleotide sequence: TGTGCCAGCAGTAACAGGGGCTATGGCTACACCTTC.

This clone was found once. This chain joins TRBV7-9 and TRBJ1-4; 7 nucleotides line up with TRBD1. Germline CDR1 and CDR2: SEHNR and FQNEAQ (reference sequence). V lost 4 bases, J lost 2 bases, and 7 bases stayed unmatched. This CDR3 comprises 16 residues. Here the CDR3 reads CASSSLPGQTNEKLFF. Here the CDR3 DNA reads TGTGCCAGCAGCTCTCTACCGGGACAGACTAATGAAAAACTGTTTTTT.

This clone came up once. The chain uses TRBV7-2 and TRBJ2-3, with 10 bases fitting TRBD2. CDR1 and CDR2 (germline): SGHTA, FQGNSA. Germline trimming cut 6 bases from V and 3 bases from J; bases unmatched to any gene: 6. This CDR3 comprises 15 residues. Here the CDR3 reads CASSSSGGRTDTQYF. CDR3 DNA sequence: TGTGCCAGCAGTAGTAGCGGGGGGAGGACAGATACGCAGTATTTT.

V usage is TRBV12-3 or TRBV12-4 and J usage is TRBJ2-5; 8 bases are a match to TRBD2. Losses at the gene ends were 6 bases for V and 5 bases for J; bases not matched to a gene: 5. This CDR3 is built from 13 residues. CDR3 sequence (DNA): TGTGCCAGCAGCCCGGGAGGGGGGGAGACCCAGTACTTC. Its translation: CASSPGGGETQYF.

The V gene is TRBV5-5, the J gene TRBJ2-5, with 10 bases aligning to TRBD2. V shed 4 bases and J 5 bases; nucleotides not matched to a gene: 8. The CDR3 extends over 15 amino acids. Per germline, CDR1 SGHKS and CDR2 YYEKEE (reference sequence). The DNA of the CDR3 is TGTGCCAGCAGCGCCCGGCTAGCGGGGGTGGAGACCCAGTACTTC. Translated: CASSARLAGVETQYF.

The chain couples TRBV7-2 to TRBJ1-1; tentatively, D is TRBD1 (5 bases). Trimming pared 0 bases from V and 4 bases from J, leaving 15 bases between. CDR3 length equals 16 residues. Germline V gene lookup returns CDR1 SGHTA and CDR2 FQGNSA. The CDR3 loop reads CASSLAVGGVGTEAFF. The CDR3 nucleotides read TGTGCCAGCAGCTTAGCGGTCGGGGGTGTAGGCACTGAAGCTTTCTTT.

DNA of the CDR3: TGTGCCAGCAGTGAACAAAGATTAAGGGAGTACGAGCAGTACTTC. Protein product: CASSEQRLREYEQYF. The chain links TRBV2 to TRBJ2-7, with D possibly being TRBD2 (5 bases). Germline V gene lookup returns CDR1 SNHLY and CDR2 FYNNEI. Trimming took off 2 bases at V and 4 bases at J, with 15 bases between the two ends. There are 15 residues in the CDR3.

V usage is TRBV28 and J usage is TRBJ2-7; possible D gene TRBD2, 7 bases. CDR1 and CDR2 from the germline V gene are MDHEN and SYDVKM. Deletions cut 3 bases from V and 1 base from J, with 10 bases between. The CDR3 is 14 amino acids. The CDR3 DNA reads TGTGCCAGCAGTTTGGGGGGGGCGTCCTACGAGCAGTACTTC. It is translated as CASSLGGASYEQYF.